The entry below gives a single TCR beta chain sequence along with its context. One base away lies a much larger clone, so this may be a sequencing read error. This specimen belongs to a study of blood T cell repertoires in COVID-19. The wider study: The United States, Italy and Spain supplied acute and convalescent COVID-19 samples. Sources were T cells, B-cell-depleted T cells, or PBMCs; the material itself was cDNA or gDNA.

Assay: immunoSEQ multiplex PCR; the TCRdb copy retains only in-frame clones and omits some. The sample shows around 160,000 clones, over 75% of them seen only once. The sequence was obtained from a man between 60 and 70 years old with active or convalescent COVID-19. The specimen was peripheral blood.

CDR3 sequence (DNA): TGTGCCAGCAGCTCGGGGGGCTCTGGAAACACCATATATTTT. It is translated as CASSSGGSGNTIYF. The J gene is TRBJ1-3, the V gene TRBV7-9; TRBD1 might be the D (5 bases). V lost 4 bases, J lost 0 bases, and 7 bases lay in between. This CDR3 contains 14 residues. Germline lookup yields CDR1 SEHNR and CDR2 FQNEAQ (reference sequence).